The 24 T cell receptor beta chains presented below share a single source sample, sequenced in a study of CD8 T cells in ankylosing spondylitis. MiXCR, run by TCRdb on the 5' RACE reads, gives a single entry per CDR3 protein. Among about 250,000 distinct CDR3 sequences listed, roughly 8.2% were seen once. The sample taken for sequencing was blood, either unsorted or a sorted T cell fraction (not recorded which). Receptor source: a female donor with ankylosing spondylitis or in good health (not recorded which).

A few counts support this clonotype. The rearrangement links TRBV29-1 to TRBJ1-1; D possibly corresponds to TRBD1 (6 bases). Germline V CDR1 and CDR2: SQVTM, ANQGSEA. The germline V and J ends were trimmed by 6 bases and 6 bases, with 17 bases remaining between them. The CDR3 covers 13 residues. CDR3 protein: CSVMGVRGAEAFF. CDR3 in DNA: TGCAGCGTGATGGGCGTCAGGGGTGCTGAAGCTTTCTTT. Full variable domain (rest looked up from reference TRBV29-1 and TRBJ1-1): SAVISQKPSRDICQRGTSLTIQCQVDSQVTMMFWYRQQPGQSLTLIATANQGSEATYESGFVIDKFPISRPNLTFSTLTVSNMSPEDSSIYLCSVMGVRGAEAFFGQGTRLTVV.

This clonotype was seen many times. J is TRBJ2-7 and V is TRBV6-2 or TRBV6-3; D remains unclear. CDR3 length: 13 residues. V shed 10 bases and J shed 6 bases, with 19 bases lying between them. CDR1 is MNHEY, CDR2 SVGEGT, per germline. The CDR3 reads CATQSEPLGEQYF. The CDR3 bases are TGTGCCACACAGTCAGAGCCCCTTGGCGAGCAGTACTTC.

The count of this clonotype is one. Likely a read error: the CDR3 ends without its conserved phenylalanine or tryptophan. The chain couples TRBV3-1 to TRBJ2-7; D unresolved. The CDR3 totals 11 residues. Germline lookup yields CDR1 LGHDT and CDR2 YNNKEL (reference sequence). Trimming removed 4 bases at V and 4 bases at J, with 5 bases between. CDR3 residues: CASSLNYEQYL. The DNA for the CDR3 is TGTGCCAGCAGCCTTAATTACGAGCAGTACCTC.

This clonotype showed up many times. The chain employs TRBV7-8 and TRBJ1-2; D ambiguous. The CDR3 length is 15 residues. Trimming shortened V by 5 bases and J by 3 bases, and 16 bases separated the two germline ends. Germline CDR1 is SGHVS and CDR2 is FQNEAQ. The CDR3 protein is CASSLRVPSDYGYTF. The CDR3 coding sequence is TGTGCCAGCAGCCTCCGCGTCCCGTCGGACTATGGCTACACCTTC.

This clonotype was seen repeatedly, ten times or more. V is TRBV29-1 and J is TRBJ2-5, with unresolved D. V lost 3 bases and J lost 5, with 7 bases in between. From germline, CDR1 is SQVTM and CDR2 ANQGSEA. CDR3 length equals 11 residues. CDR3 loop: CSVEGGETQYF. The CDR3 DNA reads as TGCAGCGTTGAGGGTGGGGAGACCCAGTACTTC.

This clonotype was detected ten times or more. The V call is TRBV3-1, the J call TRBJ2-7; 13 bases line up with TRBD2. J was trimmed by 5 bases and V by 5 bases; bases with no gene match: 9. CDR3 length: 16 amino acids. Germline CDR1 is LGHDT and CDR2 is YNNKEL (reference sequence). The CDR3 protein is CASSSRTSGSSDEQYF. The CDR3 DNA reads TGTGCCAGCAGCTCCAGGACTAGCGGGAGCTCGGACGAGCAGTACTTC.

This clonotype was seen a few times. This sequence joins TRBV7-9 and TRBJ1-4; tentatively, D is TRBD1 (5 bases). This CDR3 contains 15 residues. Trimming took 5 bases from V and 2 from J, leaving 12 bases between them. Germline CDR1 is SEHNR and CDR2 is FQNEAQ (reference sequence). DNA of the CDR3: TGTGCCAGCAGCACTGCAGGGAGGACTAATGAAAAACTGTTTTTT. This codes for CASSTAGRTNEKLFF.

In its sample, this clonotype was seen many times. The rearrangement links TRBV3-1 to TRBJ1-1, with a tentative D call TRBD1 (5 bases). This CDR3 has 14 residues. Trimming removed 4 bases at V and 3 bases at J, with 12 bases between. Germline CDR1 LGHDT, CDR2 YNNKEL (reference sequence). In DNA, the CDR3 is TGTGCCAGCAGCCGTTCGGGACGAGACACTGAAGCTTTCTTT. It encodes CASSRSGRDTEAFF.

There are many counts of this clonotype. V gene TRBV12-3 or TRBV12-4 combines with J gene TRBJ2-4; tentative D call: TRBD2 (5 bases). Trimming stripped 7 bases from V and 7 bases from J, with 20 bases between. The CDR3 is 15 residues long. The CDR3 region has the DNA TGTGCCAGCAATGACGATACGGGGTTCAAGAACATTCAGTACTTC. It translates to CASNDDTGFKNIQYF.

This clonotype was recorded many times. The genes are TRBV11-3 and TRBJ2-5; TRBD1 matches 8 bases. CDR1 is SGHNT, CDR2 YENEEA, per germline. The V and J ends lost 5 bases and 4 bases, in that order; junction bases with no gene match: 9. The CDR3 covers 15 residues. CDR3: CASSPTGVITETQYF. CDR3 nucleotide sequence: TGTGCCAGCAGCCCGACAGGGGTGATTACAGAGACCCAGTACTTC.

In this sample, this clonotype turned up many times. The V call is TRBV11-2, the J call TRBJ2-5; 12 bases fit TRBD2. This CDR3 has 16 residues. Germline CDR1 SGHAT, CDR2 FQNNGV. V lost 6 bases to trimming and J lost 5 bases; unmatched junction nucleotides: 10. CDR3 coding DNA: TGTGCCAGCAGATCCTCTAGCGGGAGGGCCGTGGAGACCCAGTACTTC. This encodes CASRSSSGRAVETQYF.

This clonotype was seen ten or more times. The chain is built from TRBV6-1 and TRBJ2-4; TRBD2 aligns across 11 bases. This CDR3 region has 18 residues. The J segment lost 0 bases and the V segment lost 3 bases, leaving 7 bases of the junction unmatched. CDR1 is MNHNS, CDR2 SASEGT, per germline. CDR3 sequence (DNA): TGTGCCAGCAGTGATGGGACTAGCGGAACTATAGCCAAAAACATTCAGTACTTC. Translating it yields CASSDGTSGTIAKNIQYF.

This clonotype showed up many times. The CDR3 coding sequence is TGTGCCAGTCAGGGAGACGCCGGCTATGAGCAGTTCTTC. As protein: CASQGDAGYEQFF. V and J are TRBV6-6 and TRBJ2-1; D could derive from TRBD1 or TRBD2 (5 bases each). The CDR3 covers 13 residues. Germline V gene lookup returns CDR1 MNHNY and CDR2 SVGAGI (reference sequence). V was trimmed by 9 bases and J by 8 bases, leaving 17 bases between them.

This clonotype showed up many times. The chain couples TRBV5-6 to TRBJ2-7, with D unresolved. Per germline, CDR1 SGHDT and CDR2 YYEEEE. The CDR3 sequence is 15 residues long. V was trimmed by 2 bases and J by 2 bases, leaving 14 bases between them. The CDR3 sequence: CASSLRPRRTYEQYF. Here the CDR3 DNA reads TGTGCCAGCAGCTTAAGACCCCGACGGACCTACGAGCAGTACTTC.

This clonotype was seen at least ten times. J is TRBJ1-4 and V is TRBV7-2, with a tentative D call TRBD1 (5 bases). The germline V and J ends were trimmed by 6 bases and 8 bases, with 16 bases remaining between them. CDR3 length: 14 amino acids. Looked up from germline, CDR1 is SGHTA and CDR2 is FQGNSA. This chain's CDR3 is CASSLAGSREKLFF. In nucleotides, the CDR3 is TGTGCCAGCAGTCTCGCAGGGTCAAGGGAAAAACTGTTTTTT.

This clonotype has a count of ten or more. This chain links TRBV7-2 with TRBJ2-1; TRBD1 matches at 9 bases. Germline loops: CDR1 SGHTA, CDR2 FQGNSA. This CDR3 spans 15 amino acids. The J segment lost 8 bases and the V segment lost 4 bases, leaving 9 bases of the junction unmatched. The CDR3 sequence: CASSSGQGFPHEQFF. The CDR3 nucleotides read TGTGCCAGCAGCTCAGGACAGGGGTTCCCCCATGAGCAGTTCTTC. The variable domain in full, with the rest retrieved from reference TRBV7-2 and TRBJ2-1, is GAGVSQSPSNKVTEKGKDVELRCDPISGHTALYWYRQSLGQGLEFLIYFQGNSAPDKSGLPSDRFSAERTGGSVSTLTIQRTQQEDSAVYLCASSSGQGFPHEQFFGPGTRLTVL.

This clonotype has a count of ten or more. This rearrangement joins TRBV9 to TRBJ2-1, with TRBD2 matching 8 bases. Germline CDR1 and CDR2: SGDLS and YYNGEE. V shed 6 bases and J 2 bases; nucleotides not matched to a gene: 10. The CDR3 has 16 residues. The CDR3, as DNA: TGTGCCAGCACCCCGCGGGGGGAGTCGGCCTACAATGAGCAGTTCTTC. Its protein is CASTPRGESAYNEQFF.

This clonotype was seen at least ten times. The chain employs TRBV5-1 and TRBJ2-5; D is perhaps TRBD2 (5 bases). This CDR3 is 15 amino acids long. CDR1 is SGHRS and CDR2 is YFSETQ in the germline V gene. V was cut by 4 bases and J by 5 bases, with 18 bases left in between. CDR3 region: CASSVGIRGRETQYF. CDR3 DNA sequence: TGCGCCAGCAGCGTCGGGATCAGAGGCAGGGAGACCCAGTACTTC. The full variable domain, rest sourced from reference TRBV5-1 and TRBJ2-5, is KAGVTQTPRYLIKTRGQQVTLSCSPISGHRSVSWYQQTPGQGLQFLFEYFSETQRNKGNFPGRFSGRQFSNSRSEMNVSTLELGDSALYLCASSVGIRGRETQYFGPGTRLLVL.

This clonotype was observed many times. The chain carries TRBV20-1 and TRBJ1-3; the D gene is possibly TRBD1 (5 bases). Germline V CDR1 and CDR2: DFQATT, SNEGSKA (reference sequence). V was trimmed by 6 bases and J by 7 bases, leaving 22 bases between them. The CDR3 extends over 15 amino acids. As DNA, the CDR3 is TGCAGTGCCCCCATGGGACCGGCGTTGGGGAACACCATATATTTT. It is translated as CSAPMGPALGNTIYF.

There are many counts of this clonotype. This chain joins TRBV7-6 and TRBJ2-3; 12 nucleotides match TRBD2. Trimming took 5 bases from V and 1 from J; bases not matched to a gene: 4. The CDR3 consists of 16 residues. Germline CDR1 and CDR2: SGHVS and FNYEAQ. CDR3 amino acids: CASSGRLAGGTDTQYF. CDR3 coding DNA: TGTGCCAGCAGCGGAAGACTAGCGGGGGGCACAGATACGCAGTATTTT.

Comments on this clonotype: A much more abundant neighbour one base away suggests this may be a read error. Here the CDR3 reads CASSLMTGEHYEQYF. The CDR3 DNA reads as TGTGCCAGCAGCTTAATGACAGGGGAACACTACGAGCAGTACTTC. The J gene is TRBJ2-7, the V gene TRBV7-2, with 8 nucleotides matching TRBD1. Germline CDR1 and CDR2: SGHTA and FQGNSA. With V trimmed by 2 bases and J by 3 bases, 6 bases remained unmatched. This CDR3 region has 15 residues.

This clonotype has ten or more counts. The rearrangement uses TRBV7-2 and TRBJ2-4; TRBD1 or TRBD2 may be the D gene (5 bases each). Deletions cut 5 bases from V and 0 bases from J, with 14 bases between. CDR3 size: 16 residues. In germline, CDR1 is SGHTA, CDR2 FQGNSA. The CDR3 sequence is CASSPPGAEAKNIQYF. The CDR3 nucleotides read TGTGCCAGCAGCCCCCCCGGGGCTGAAGCCAAAAACATTCAGTACTTC.

This clonotype has a count of ten or more. The chain has TRBV12-3 or TRBV12-4 and TRBJ2-1; D gene unclear. V dropped 3 bases and J dropped 9 bases, with 3 bases sitting between them. The CDR3 is 10 amino acids. CDR3 sequence: CASSLIEQFF. In nucleotides, the CDR3 is TGTGCCAGCAGTTTGATTGAGCAGTTCTTC.

This clonotype came up many times. The J gene is TRBJ2-3, the V gene TRBV12-3 or TRBV12-4; TRBD2 matches 8 bases. Losses at the gene ends were 6 bases for V and 2 bases for J; bases not matched to a gene: 10. There are 16 residues in the CDR3. Here the CDR3 reads CASSSAGAGATDTQYF. The CDR3 DNA is TGTGCCAGCAGCTCCGCCGGAGCGGGAGCCACAGATACGCAGTATTTT.